The TCR beta chain described here comes from a study of blood T cell repertoires in COVID-19. The wider study: The study drew acute and convalescent COVID-19 samples from the United States, Italy and Spain. T cells, B-cell-depleted T cells, or PBMCs provided the cDNA or gDNA that served as material.

As handled by the study authors: Nucleated cell counts were estimated from reference gene primer amplification. Repertoires were generated with immunoSEQ multiplex PCR, while TCRdb's copy carries only in-frame clones and drops some. V, J and clone size are taken as reported in that table, and D and trimming were inferred from the DNA itself. The sample shows under 250,000 clones, about nine tenths of them seen only once. Seattle's enrolled individuals joined amid active infection and were then monitored longitudinally. In germline, CDR1 is SNHLY, CDR2 FYNNEI. This CDR3 has 15 amino acids. The V and J ends lost 6 bases and 4 bases, in that order; junction bases with no gene match: 11.

The chain joins TRBV2 to TRBJ2-7, with 8 bases matching TRBD1. The sample was peripheral blood. This TCR derives from a man aged 45 to 65 with COVID-19, enrolled during active disease. In DNA, the CDR3 is TGTGCCAGCAGAAAAAATGGACAGGGATCTTACGAGCAGTACTTC. Protein: CASRKNGQGSYEQYF.